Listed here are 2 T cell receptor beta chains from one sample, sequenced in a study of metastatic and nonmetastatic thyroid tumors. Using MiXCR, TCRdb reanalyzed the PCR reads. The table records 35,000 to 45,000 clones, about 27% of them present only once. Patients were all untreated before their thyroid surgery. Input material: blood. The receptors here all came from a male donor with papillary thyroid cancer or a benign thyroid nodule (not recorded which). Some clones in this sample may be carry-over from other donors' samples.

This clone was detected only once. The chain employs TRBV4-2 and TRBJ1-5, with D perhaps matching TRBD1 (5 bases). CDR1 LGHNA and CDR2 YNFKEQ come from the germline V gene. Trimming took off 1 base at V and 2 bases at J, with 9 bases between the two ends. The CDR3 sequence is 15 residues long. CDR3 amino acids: CASSQGGLGNQPQHF. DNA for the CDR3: TGTGCCAGCAGCCAAGGGGGGTTAGGCAATCAGCCCCAGCATTTT.

CDR3 bases: TGTGCCAGCAGCCCTCTGAATATGGGGCTGTACGAGCAGTACTTC. This encodes CASSPLNMGLYEQYF. This chain uses TRBV7-9 with TRBJ2-7; a possible D gene is TRBD1 (5 bases). CDR1 and CDR2 from the germline V gene are SEHNR and FQNEAQ (reference sequence). The CDR3 runs to 15 residues. The V and J ends lost 5 bases and 4 bases respectively, with 18 bases between them.